The 4 T cell receptor beta chains presented below share a single source sample, sequenced in a study of cytomegalovirus exposure and HLA in healthy donors. The study ran its PCR with 60 Vbeta and 13 Jbeta primers. Libraries were prepared by immunoSEQ multiplex PCR; TCRdb keeps only in-frame clonotypes and omits some of them. The table shows around 130,000 clones, with roughly 88% occurring only once. The specimen sequenced was PBMCs. The receptors stem from a man in his fifties in good health and CMV-seronegative.

The gene calls are TRBV5-6 and TRBJ2-7, with D possibly matching TRBD2 (5 bases). Germline loops: CDR1 SGHDT, CDR2 YYEEEE. This CDR3 region has 14 residues. With 1 base removed from V and 2 bases from J, the gap between germline ends came to 10 bases. For the CDR3, the DNA is TGTGCCAGCAGCTTGCCGGGGAGTACCTACGAGCAGTACTTC. This codes for CASSLPGSTYEQYF.

J is TRBJ2-3 and V is TRBV5-4, with no clear D. This CDR3 has 15 residues. V was shortened by 4 bases and J by 0 bases, with 12 bases between the two germline ends. Germline CDR1 reads SGHNT; CDR2 reads YYREEE (reference sequence). CDR3 in amino acids: CASSVRTTSTDTQYF. The CDR3 DNA is TGTGCCAGCAGCGTACGAACCACTAGCACAGATACGCAGTATTTT.

The chain carries TRBV6-1 and TRBJ1-5; D may be TRBD1 (5 bases). Looked up from germline, CDR1 is MNHNS and CDR2 is SASEGT. V was clipped by 7 bases and J by 6 bases, with 16 bases between them. This CDR3 region has 14 residues. The CDR3 is CASMGWFQGQPQHF. CDR3 bases: TGTGCCAGCATGGGGTGGTTTCAGGGTCAGCCCCAGCATTTT.

This clone turned up a few times. V usage is TRBV10-3 and J usage is TRBJ2-7; 11 nucleotides align to TRBD1. Germline V gene sequence: CDR1 ENHRY, CDR2 SYGVKD. V was pared by 6 bases and J by 7 bases, with 8 bases of the junction left unmatched. The CDR3 is 14 residues long. The CDR3 here is CAISPGQGGLEQYF. As DNA, the CDR3 is TGTGCCATCAGCCCGGGACAGGGGGGTCTGGAGCAGTACTTC.